This T cell receptor (beta chain) was identified in a study of T cell responses to AZD1222 COVID-19 vaccine. Whole-study results and caveats: Baseline serostatus was positive in only a handful of AZD1222 recipients. The donors showed a predominance of white British ancestry and of females, with possible underestimation of clonal diversity.

Libraries were prepared by immunoSEQ multiplex PCR; TCRdb keeps only in-frame clonotypes and omits some of them. The sample includes 200,000 to 250,000 clones, roughly 94% of them seen just once. This clone was observed a single time. Its antigen is not identified. The clonotype was recovered from an adult who received the MenACWY meningococcal vaccine as a control. The source was peripheral blood, collected 28 days after the second dose of the MenACWY control vaccine.

DNA for the CDR3: TGCGCCAGCAGCTTGCTCGGTGAAAACGAGCAGTACTTC. Encoded protein: CASSLLGENEQYF. The chain combines TRBV5-1 with TRBJ2-7; D is unclear. The CDR3 is made up of 13 amino acids. Germline CDR1 SGHRS, CDR2 YFSETQ. With 1 base removed from V and 5 bases from J, the gap between germline ends came to 10 bases. Full variable domain (outside the CDR3, taken from reference TRBV5-1 and TRBJ2-7): KAGVTQTPRYLIKTRGQQVTLSCSPISGHRSVSWYQQTPGQGLQFLFEYFSETQRNKGNFPGRFSGRQFSNSRSEMNVSTLELGDSALYLCASSLLGENEQYFGPGTRLTVT.